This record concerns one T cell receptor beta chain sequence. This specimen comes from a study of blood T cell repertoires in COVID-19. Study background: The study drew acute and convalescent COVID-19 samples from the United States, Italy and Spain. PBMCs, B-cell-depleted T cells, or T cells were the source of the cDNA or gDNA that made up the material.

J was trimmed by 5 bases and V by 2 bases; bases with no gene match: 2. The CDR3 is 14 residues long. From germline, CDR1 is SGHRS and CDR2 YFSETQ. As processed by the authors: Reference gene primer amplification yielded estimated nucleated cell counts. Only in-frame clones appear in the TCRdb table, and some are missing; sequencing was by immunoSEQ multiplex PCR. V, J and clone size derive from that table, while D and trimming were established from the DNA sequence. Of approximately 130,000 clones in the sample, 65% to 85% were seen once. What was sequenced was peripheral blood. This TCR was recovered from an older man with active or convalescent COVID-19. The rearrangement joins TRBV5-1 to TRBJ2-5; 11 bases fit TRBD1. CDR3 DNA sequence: TGCGCCAGCAGCTTTGGACAGGGGGCGGAGACCCAGTACTTC. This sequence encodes CASSFGQGAETQYF.